This entry features one T cell receptor (beta chain) sequence. What it recognizes is unknown. The record originates from a study of cytomegalovirus exposure and HLA in healthy donors. Study conclusions and caveats: Whilst most TCR sequences proved rare, a subset of public TCRs occurred across many donors.

Primers included in the PCR were 60 Vbeta and 13 Jbeta primers. As processed by the authors: Unique TCR beta chains totaled some 88 million in a later count, with approximately 10 million of them shared. TCRdb's table, derived via immunoSEQ multiplex PCR, lists solely in-frame clones and lacks some. V and J calls and clone size follow that table, whereas D and trimming were derived from the DNA. The data show roughly 200,000 clones, around 76% seen once. The specimen sequenced was PBMCs. The receptor's source is a man aged 25-40 years in good health and CMV-seronegative.

The CDR3 region has the DNA TGTGCCAGCAGCTTAGGGACAGGGGCGGAAGGCTACACCTTC. As protein: CASSLGTGAEGYTF. The rearrangement links TRBV7-6 to TRBJ1-2; 9 nucleotides align to TRBD1. After removal of 1 base from V and 8 bases from J, the junction contained 5 bases not matched to a gene. The germline gives CDR1 SGHVS, CDR2 FNYEAQ. CDR3 length: 14 amino acids. Combining the CDR3 with reference TRBV7-6 and TRBJ1-2 gives the whole variable domain GAGVSQSPRYKVTKRGQDVALRCDPISGHVSLYWYRQALGQGPEFLTYFNYEAQQDKSGLPNDRFSAERPEGSISTLTIQRTEQRDSAMYRCASSLGTGAEGYTFGSGTRLTVV.